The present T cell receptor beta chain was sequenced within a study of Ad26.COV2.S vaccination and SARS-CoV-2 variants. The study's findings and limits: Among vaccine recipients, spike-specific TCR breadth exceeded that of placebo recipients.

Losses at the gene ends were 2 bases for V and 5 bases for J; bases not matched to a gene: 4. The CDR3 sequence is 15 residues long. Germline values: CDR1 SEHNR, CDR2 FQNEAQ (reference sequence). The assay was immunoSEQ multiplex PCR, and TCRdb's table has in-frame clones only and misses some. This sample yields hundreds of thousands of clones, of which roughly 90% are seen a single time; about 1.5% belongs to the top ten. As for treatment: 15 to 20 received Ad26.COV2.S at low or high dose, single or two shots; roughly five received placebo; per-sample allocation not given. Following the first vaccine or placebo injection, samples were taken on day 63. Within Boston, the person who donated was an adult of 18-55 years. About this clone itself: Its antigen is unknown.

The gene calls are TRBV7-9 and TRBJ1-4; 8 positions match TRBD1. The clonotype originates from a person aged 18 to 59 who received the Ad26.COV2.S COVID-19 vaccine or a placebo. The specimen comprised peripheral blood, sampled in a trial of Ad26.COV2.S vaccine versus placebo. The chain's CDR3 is CASSLKDRENEKLFF. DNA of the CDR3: TGTGCCAGCAGCTTAAAGGACAGGGAGAATGAAAAACTGTTTTTT.